Listed here are 21 T cell receptor beta chains from one sample, sequenced in a study of T cell clusters in autoimmune cytopenias. One tube held mixed TRB-A and TRB-B primer pools for touch-down PCR. Following a re-call of the multiplex PCR reads, TCRdb has one entry per CDR3 protein and lacks DNA. Its listing shows approximately 6,000 distinct CDR3 sequences. About 37,500 genome equivalents of blood DNA were amplified for TRB. The same data also contributed to another study, on T cell repertoires in aging, cancer and after chemotherapy.

The sequenced material came from peripheral blood. These receptor sequences come from a human donor in good health.

This sequence joins TRBV6-1 and TRBJ1-4; the TCRdb call, TRBD1, lacks DNA for checking. The germline V gene has CDR1 MNHNS and CDR2 SASEGT. There are 13 residues in the CDR3. The CDR3 here is CASRGQLNEKLFF.

The rearrangement links TRBV6-5 to TRBJ1-4; TCRdb's D call of TRBD1 is untestable without DNA. CDR1 is MNHEY, CDR2 SVGAGI, per germline. The CDR3 has 13 amino acids. CDR3 sequence reads: CASRGQLYEKLFF.

The chain employs TRBV6-5 and TRBJ1-2. Germline lookup yields CDR1 MNHEY and CDR2 SVGAGI. This CDR3 contains 16 residues. CDR3 region: CASSPRGGELTYGYTF.

The chain's CDR3 is CASSYKFGQGEDQPQHF. The rearrangement links TRBV6-5 to TRBJ1-5; TCRdb gives TRBD1 as the D gene, but with no DNA this cannot be confirmed. This CDR3 comprises 17 residues. Germline CDR1 reads MNHEY; CDR2 reads SVGAGI.

The chain has TRBV15 and TRBJ1-1; absent DNA, TCRdb's TRBD1 call cannot be checked. This CDR3 has 18 amino acids. Germline loops: CDR1 LNHNV, CDR2 YYDKDF (reference sequence). The CDR3: CATSRDRAGGFMNTEAFF.

Considering frequency, this clonotype is medium-sized. The chain employs TRBV30 and TRBJ1-4. The CDR3 extends over 13 amino acids. CDR1 is GTSNPN and CDR2 is SVGIG in the germline V gene (reference sequence). The CDR3: CAWARTFNEKLFF.

The gene calls are TRBV5-6 and TRBJ2-1; no DNA is available, so the TRBD1 call from TCRdb remains unchecked. The length of the CDR3 is 16 residues. Germline V lookup: CDR1 SGHDT, CDR2 YYEEEE. This CDR3 is CASSRPTGADYNEQFF.

The V call is TRBV30, the J call TRBJ2-1; TCRdb indicates TRBD2, and absent DNA this call remains unverified. The CDR3 is 15 amino acids. The germline gives CDR1 GTSNPN, CDR2 SVGIG (reference sequence). CDR3 sequence reads: CAWSAGLAGVNEQFF.

The chain recombines TRBV20-1 with TRBJ2-7; TCRdb indicates TRBD2, and absent DNA this call remains unverified. The CDR3 totals 11 residues. CDR1 is DFQATT and CDR2 is SNEGSKA in the germline V gene (reference sequence). CDR3 residues: CRLAGVYEQYF.

This clonotype is classed as medium-sized (0.01 to 0.1%) by frequency. This chain joins TRBV6-5 and TRBJ1-6. This CDR3 spans 13 amino acids. The germline V gene has CDR1 MNHEY and CDR2 SVGAGI. CDR3: CASRNYEDSPLHF.

Judged by frequency, this clonotype is medium-sized. This chain uses TRBV5-6 with TRBJ2-2. Germline V gene data show CDR1 as SGHDT and CDR2 as YYEEEE. There are 16 residues in the CDR3. The CDR3 region is CASSLVGNLDTGELFF.

This clonotype is medium-sized by frequency. The CDR3 is CASSQKTGRDNYGYTF. The genes are TRBV5-5 and TRBJ1-2; TCRdb's D call, TRBD1, is unchecked because there is no DNA. The CDR3 has 16 residues. Germline CDR1 and CDR2: SGHKS and YYEKEE (reference sequence).

This chain joins TRBV10-3 and TRBJ2-7; the D call from TCRdb, TRBD2, cannot be confirmed without DNA. Germline-derived CDR1 and CDR2 are ENHRY and SYGVKD. CDR3 length: 15 residues. The CDR3 is CAISSRERAPYEQYF.

In terms of frequency, this clonotype is medium-sized. The V gene is TRBV6-5, the J gene TRBJ2-5. Germline values: CDR1 MNHEY, CDR2 SVGAGI. The CDR3 runs 12 residues. The CDR3: CASRGDGETQYF.

The chain carries TRBV27 and TRBJ1-6. Germline CDR1 MNHEY, CDR2 SMNVEV (reference sequence). CDR3 length equals 16 residues. CDR3 sequence reads: CASRSTASSYNSPLHF.

This sequence joins TRBV19 and TRBJ1-5; TCRdb picks TRBD1, but there is no DNA to check that call. Per the germline V gene, CDR1 is LNHDA and CDR2 is SQIVND (reference sequence). The CDR3 is 16 amino acids. The CDR3 sequence is CASSPTGQSSNQPQHF.

CDR3 amino acids: CASYRESNSPLHF. The chain employs TRBV6-1 and TRBJ1-6; TCRdb outputs TRBD1, but without DNA this stays unchecked. CDR1 and CDR2 from the germline V gene are MNHNS and SASEGT. The CDR3 covers 13 residues.

V gene TRBV6-5 combines with J gene TRBJ1-1; as DNA is missing, the TRBD1 call by TCRdb cannot be tested. CDR3 length: 14 residues. The germline V gene has CDR1 MNHEY and CDR2 SVGAGI. The CDR3 here is CASSYRGADTEAFF.

J is TRBJ1-2 and V is TRBV14. Germline values: CDR1 SGHDN, CDR2 FVKESK. The CDR3 is 17 amino acids. CDR3 sequence reads: CASSQVAVEVNNYGYTF.

The chain combines TRBV13 with TRBJ2-1; with no DNA, the TCRdb D assignment of TRBD2 cannot be verified. Germline V gene lookup returns CDR1 PRHDT and CDR2 FYEKMQ (reference sequence). The CDR3 is made up of 16 amino acids. The CDR3 here is CASSTAAGPSYNEQFF. The full variable domain, its missing parts supplied by reference TRBV13 and TRBJ2-1, is AAGVIQSPRHLIKEKRETATLKCYPIPRHDTVYWYQQGPGQDPQFLISFYEKMQSDKGSIPDRFSAQQFSDYHSELNMSSLELGDSALYFCASSTAAGPSYNEQFFGPGTRLTVL.

The chain joins TRBV29-1 to TRBJ2-7; TCRdb selects TRBD2, and the lack of DNA leaves this call unchecked. CDR1 and CDR2 (germline): SQVTM, ANQGSEA. The CDR3 runs 15 residues. The CDR3 spells CSAGLAGVGSYEQYF.